This TCR beta chain was profiled in a study of regulatory T cells in long-lasting Graves disease. Construction of TCR beta libraries relied on iRepertoire HTBI primers and on Arm-PCR targeting CDR3 regions. TCRdb passed the multiplex PCR reads through MiXCR, listing each CDR3 protein once. The sample lists some 300,000 distinct CDR3 sequences, 20% to 25% occurring once. This CDR3 contains 13 residues. Trimming removed 9 bases at V and 7 bases at J, with 19 bases between. Germline V gives CDR1 LNHDA, CDR2 SQIVND (reference sequence). Regarding time point: persistent/refractory GD, antithyroid drugs over 5 years with positive TRAb. The TCR library was made from RNA extracted from PBMCs.

This clonotype was obtained from a female donor with Graves disease. The rearrangement uses TRBV19 and TRBJ2-7; D may match TRBD1 or TRBD2 (5 bases each). The specimen comprised peripheral blood mononuclear cells (PBMCs), sampled when the disease was refractory, from a patient treated with antithyroid drugs. The CDR3 DNA is TGTGCCAGAAACCCTCGGGACGTTCGGGAGCAGTACTTC. Residues: CARNPRDVREQYF.